The clone carrying this TCR beta chain has a handful of counts. The antigen is unknown. The CDR3 sequence is 15 residues long. From germline, CDR1 is LGHNA and CDR2 YSLEER. Trimming took off 2 bases at V and 1 base at J, with 12 bases between the two ends. The data belong to a study of identical twins. Notes on the study in general: In monozygotic twins, models underestimated the sharing of out-of-frame TCR alpha.

TCRdb re-called the 5' RACE reads through MiXCR, storing one row per CDR3 protein. The table has under 500,000 distinct CDR3 sequences, about 13% seen once. This same sample was also part of a study on yellow fever vaccine responses in identical twins.

This clonotype was obtained from a woman younger than 30 in good health. Sample: CD4+ T cells sorted from blood. The chain uses TRBV4-3 and TRBJ2-7; TRBD1 might be the D (6 bases). The CDR3 region is CASSQLPGQSYEQYF. CDR3 DNA sequence: TGCGCCAGCAGCCAATTGCCGGGACAATCCTACGAGCAGTACTTC.